Listed below are T cell receptor beta chains from one sample, sequenced in a study of CD8 T cells in ankylosing spondylitis. TCRdb used MiXCR to reprocess the 5' RACE reads, holding one entry per CDR3 protein. Of roughly 470,000 distinct CDR3 sequences in the sample, approximately 26% are singletons; the top ten hold 0.89%. Sequencing was carried out using blood, either unsorted or a sorted T cell fraction (not recorded which). The receptor set was obtained from a male donor with ankylosing spondylitis. Each CDR3 is given with its conserved first and last residue.

j_gene | v_gene | CDR3aa
TRBJ2-3 | TRBV6-5 | CASSYSGTSGVTQYF
TRBJ1-2 | TRBV28 | CASRLGQENYGYTF
TRBJ1-2 | TRBV10-2 | CASRRDRTPNYGYTF
TRBJ1-6 | TRBV6-5 | CASSYNDRGASPLHF
TRBJ1-2 | TRBV10-3 | CAISDKNYGYTF
TRBJ2-7 | TRBV20-1 | CSAAPAGGHYF
TRBJ1-1 | TRBV29-1 | CSVAGQGVMVGAFF
TRBJ1-1 | TRBV19 | CASSATPAEAFF
TRBJ2-1 | TRBV10-3 | CAISEGAGEQFF
TRBJ1-5 | TRBV29-1 | CSVRTGSQPQHF
TRBJ2-2 | TRBV3-1 | CASSHLAALSSGGELFF
TRBJ2-1 | TRBV24-1 | CATSDPGPGKEQFF
TRBJ1-4 | TRBV5-1 | CASSLGQGLNEKLFF
TRBJ2-1 | TRBV5-1 | CASSLRDRVDEQFF
TRBJ2-2 | TRBV29-1 | CSVEPPNTGELFF
TRBJ2-3 | TRBV6-6 | CASSPMQDTQYF
TRBJ1-6 | TRBV28 | CASSLAGTSSPLHF
TRBJ2-7 | TRBV2 | CASRASSYEQYF
TRBJ1-5 | TRBV5-6 | CASSLLSSREQPQHF
TRBJ2-2 | TRBV3-1 | CASSWDFDTGELFF
TRBJ2-1 | TRBV11-1 | CASSLALQAGGAYNEQFF
TRBJ1-6 | TRBV3-1 | CASRPGTGNSPLHF
TRBJ2-2 | TRBV3-1 | CASSRGGLNTGELFF
TRBJ2-5 | TRBV3-1 | CASSQLQGGLAGSETQYF
TRBJ2-5 | TRBV11-2 | CASSLVPGRRETQYF